Each of the 27 T cell receptor beta chains below was sequenced from the same sample in a study of blood T cells in healthy people across ages. The use of a sample-barcoded 5' primer and a J-beta primer mix characterized a second PCR of roughly 7 to 11 cycles. From the 5' RACE reads, TCRdb called clonotypes with MiXCR, one entry per CDR3 protein. The sample records roughly 1 million distinct CDR3 sequences, roughly a quarter being singletons. The sample was also linked to a second study, of T cells of mothers and their children.

Sequenced: blood. These receptors all come from a girl aged 2 to 10 in good health.

The chain recombines TRBV29-1 with TRBJ2-3; D remains ambiguous. Trimming took off 4 bases at V and 3 bases at J, with 11 bases between the two ends. The CDR3 contains 13 residues. From germline, CDR1 is SQVTM and CDR2 ANQGSEA. CDR3 DNA: TGCAGCGTTGTTTCAGGCTCGACAGATACGCAGTATTTT. Translation gives CSVVSGSTDTQYF.

This clonotype was seen a few times. The rearrangement joins TRBV12-3 or TRBV12-4 to TRBJ2-1; the D is unclear. The CDR3 loop spans 16 amino acids. V lost 5 bases and J lost 8, with 22 bases in between. This CDR3 reads CASSPNTGPEGDEQFF. Written as DNA, the CDR3 is TGTGCCAGCAGTCCCAATACCGGGCCAGAAGGTGATGAGCAGTTCTTC.

This clonotype was observed a few times. The rearrangement links TRBV6-1 to TRBJ2-3; the D is unclear. V lost 0 bases and J lost 2, with 3 bases in between. CDR1 and CDR2 (germline): MNHNS, SASEGT. The CDR3 is 13 amino acids. CDR3 DNA sequence: TGTGCCAGCAGTGAAGCGAACACAGATACGCAGTATTTT. Its protein is CASSEANTDTQYF.

Only a few counts were recorded for this clonotype. This chain uses TRBV7-2 with TRBJ2-5; 9 bases match TRBD2. The J call is in doubt because the DNA end fits TRBJ2-1 better. The CDR3 spans 14 residues. Germline CDR1 is SGHTA and CDR2 is FQGNSA. The CDR3 nucleotides read TGTGCCAGCAGCCCCCCAGGGACTAGCAGTGAGCAGTTCTTC. This gives the protein CASSPPGTSSEQFF.

This clonotype showed up just a few times. CDR3 nucleotides: TGTGCCAGCAGTTTAGGAGGGCCGGTCGGGGAGCTGTTTTTT. It specifies CASSLGGPVGELFF. The J gene is TRBJ2-2, the V gene TRBV12-3 or TRBV12-4, with D maybe TRBD2 (5 bases). The CDR3 loop spans 14 amino acids. The V and J ends lost 1 base and 7 bases respectively, with 10 bases between them.

This clonotype was detected a few times. The rearrangement links TRBV20-1 to TRBJ1-2; 7 bases fit TRBD1. The CDR3 spans 16 residues. J lost 2 bases, V lost 2 bases, and 11 bases had no gene match. The germline gives CDR1 DFQATT, CDR2 SNEGSKA (reference sequence). The CDR3 bases are TGCAGTGCTAGAAGGGGGCAGGGGATAAGGAACTATGGCTACACCTTC. Translating gives CSARRGQGIRNYGYTF.

The sample holds a few counts of this clonotype. The rearrangement links TRBV6-2 or TRBV6-3 to TRBJ1-5; D is unresolved. The CDR3 sequence is 15 residues long. Trimming stripped 2 bases from V and 0 bases from J, with 8 bases between. Germline assignment: CDR1 MNHEY and CDR2 SVGEGT. The CDR3 DNA reads as TGTGCCAGCAGTTACCCTCGGTATAGCAATCAGCCCCAGCATTTT. It yields the protein CASSYPRYSNQPQHF.

The sample holds a few counts of this clonotype. The chain employs TRBV5-7 and TRBJ2-5; D gene unclear. TRBV5-7 is noted as an ORF with a role that remains uncertain. This CDR3 has 14 amino acids. The V end was cut by 0 bases, the J end by 6 bases, with 12 bases between. The CDR3: CASSLEVTLKTQYF. The CDR3 region has the DNA TGTGCCAGCAGCTTGGAGGTGACTTTGAAGACCCAGTACTTC.

This clonotype was found a few times. The chain links TRBV29-1 to TRBJ1-2; 7 bases match TRBD1. In germline, CDR1 is SQVTM, CDR2 ANQGSEA. The J segment lost 4 bases and the V segment lost 5 bases, leaving 7 bases of the junction unmatched. The CDR3 covers 13 residues. CDR3 sequence: CSVRDREGYGYTF. For the CDR3, the DNA is TGCAGCGTTCGGGACAGAGAAGGCTATGGCTACACCTTC.

This clonotype was counted a single time. The rearrangement uses TRBV6-5 and TRBJ2-5; D is perhaps TRBD1 or TRBD2 (6 bases each). CDR3 length: 15 amino acids. Germline V CDR1 and CDR2: MNHEY, SVGAGI. Trimming removed 8 bases at V and 3 bases at J, with 19 bases between. Here the CDR3 reads CASSLRGDPKETQYF. DNA for the CDR3: TGTGCCAGCTCTCTGAGGGGGGACCCGAAAGAGACCCAGTACTTC.

This clonotype occurred a few times. The V call is TRBV7-3, the J call TRBJ2-7; TRBD1 might be the D (7 bases). There are 15 residues in the CDR3. V was cut by 3 bases and J by 3 bases, with 15 bases left in between. CDR1 is SGHTA and CDR2 is FQGTGA in the germline V gene. The CDR3 spells CASSFGGTELYEQYF. The CDR3 bases are TGTGCCAGCAGCTTTGGAGGGACAGAACTCTACGAGCAGTACTTC.

The J gene is TRBJ2-7, the V gene TRBV5-5; TRBD2 matches 11 bases. J gave up 10 bases and V 3 bases, and 12 bases lay outside the gene matches. The CDR3 sequence is 15 residues long. Germline V gives CDR1 SGHKS, CDR2 YYEKEE (reference sequence). For the CDR3, the DNA is TGTGCCAGCAGCTGGGGACTAGCGGAGAACAAAGAACAGTACTTC. The encoded protein is CASSWGLAENKEQYF.

The V gene is TRBV20-1, the J gene TRBJ2-7; no firm D call. The CDR3 has 14 residues. V was pared by 3 bases and J by 3 bases, with 15 bases between. Germline assignment: CDR1 DFQATT and CDR2 SNEGSKA (reference sequence). CDR3 nucleotide sequence: TGCAGTGCTAGTCGGCAGGCGCTCCTCTACGAGCAGTACTTC. Translated: CSASRQALLYEQYF.

This clonotype has just a few counts. The V call is TRBV20-1, the J call TRBJ2-1; D gene ambiguous. Germline CDR1 and CDR2: DFQATT and SNEGSKA (reference sequence). CDR3 length: 10 residues. V gave up 5 bases and J gave up 7 bases, with 6 bases separating them. CDR3 loop: CSAGVNEQFF. CDR3 in DNA: TGCAGTGCTGGAGTAAATGAGCAGTTCTTC.

This sequence joins TRBV4-3 and TRBJ2-2; D not resolved. The V end lost 4 bases, the J end lost 6 bases, and 9 bases lay between the germline ends. Germline lookup yields CDR1 LGHNA and CDR2 YSLEER. This CDR3 spans 13 amino acids. CDR3: CASSPIPSGELFF. Written as DNA, the CDR3 is TGCGCCAGCAGCCCGATTCCTTCCGGGGAGCTGTTTTTT.

This clonotype was seen a few times. V gene TRBV16 combines with J gene TRBJ2-5; no definite D call. V lost 3 bases to trimming and J lost 0 bases, with 5 bases between them. Germline V CDR1 and CDR2: KGHSY, FQNENV. This CDR3 spans 13 amino acids. DNA for the CDR3: TGTGCCAGCAGCCAGGGATACCAAGAGACCCAGTACTTC. Its translation: CASSQGYQETQYF.

This clonotype was recorded once. The chain carries TRBV28 and TRBJ1-1, with a possible D match to TRBD1 (5 bases). Germline lookup yields CDR1 MDHEN and CDR2 SYDVKM. Trimming removed 5 bases from V and 0 bases from J, with 16 bases in between. The CDR3 has 16 residues. CDR3 in amino acids: CASSLTGVTLNTEAFF. DNA of the CDR3: TGTGCCAGCAGTCTCACGGGGGTTACCCTGAACACTGAAGCTTTCTTT.

The chain links TRBV6-5 to TRBJ2-1; 8 bases agree with TRBD2. V lost 4 bases to trimming and J lost 8 bases; unmatched junction nucleotides: 10. CDR1 is MNHEY and CDR2 is SVGAGI in the germline V gene. This CDR3 spans 15 amino acids. For the CDR3, the DNA is TGTGCCAGCAGTTGGGGGGTAGCGGGATTCGATGAGCAGTTCTTC. Amino acids: CASSWGVAGFDEQFF.

The V and J genes are TRBV6-1 and TRBJ2-3; tentative D call: TRBD1 (6 bases). CDR3 length: 14 residues. Germline CDR1 MNHNS, CDR2 SASEGT. Deletions cut 3 bases from V and 5 bases from J, with 12 bases between. The CDR3 nucleotides read TGTGCCAGCAGTGACGCTAGGGGGATAGATACGCAGTATTTT. Translating gives CASSDARGIDTQYF.

This clonotype was found many times. The chain links TRBV20-1 to TRBJ2-1; D could derive from TRBD1 or TRBD2 (5 bases each). Per germline, CDR1 DFQATT and CDR2 SNEGSKA (reference sequence). V dropped 4 bases and J dropped 4 bases, with 17 bases sitting between them. CDR3 length: 15 amino acids. The CDR3 sequence is CSANPDLGVYNEQFF. For the CDR3, the DNA is TGCAGTGCTAACCCCGACTTGGGGGTTTACAATGAGCAGTTCTTC.

The CDR3 loop is CASSDTGTANEKLFF. For the CDR3, the DNA is TGTGCCAGCAGCGACACCGGGACAGCTAATGAAAAACTGTTTTTT. The chain carries TRBV6-5 and TRBJ1-4, with 7 bases matching TRBD1. With V trimmed by 6 bases and J by 3 bases, 7 bases remained unmatched. The CDR3 is 15 amino acids. The germline CDR1 and CDR2 sequences are MNHEY and SVGAGI.

The gene calls are TRBV11-2 and TRBJ2-5, with TRBD2 as a possible D gene (6 bases). This CDR3 spans 13 amino acids. Trimming shortened V by 5 bases and J by 5 bases, and 12 bases separated the two germline ends. From germline, CDR1 is SGHAT and CDR2 FQNNGV. CDR3 protein: CASSPDYQETQYF. In DNA form, the CDR3 reads TGTGCCAGCAGCCCGGACTATCAGGAGACCCAGTACTTC.

This clonotype was counted between two and nine times. The chain joins TRBV28 to TRBJ2-5; weak D call: TRBD2 (6 bases). The germline CDR1 and CDR2 sequences are MDHEN and SYDVKM. With 6 bases removed from V and 5 bases from J, the gap between germline ends came to 25 bases. The CDR3 is made up of 17 amino acids. The CDR3 DNA follows: TGTGCCAGCAGGGCCCTAAAGCGGGCATTGACGGGGGAGACCCAGTACTTC. Protein: CASRALKRALTGETQYF.

The chain recombines TRBV6-1 with TRBJ2-3; D might be TRBD1 or TRBD2, each matching 5 bases. Per the germline V gene, CDR1 is MNHNS and CDR2 is SASEGT. The CDR3 consists of 11 residues. Trimming cost V 6 bases and J 10 bases, with 11 bases left between them. CDR3 nucleotide sequence: TGTGCCAGCAGATCCGGGACCGCGCAGTATTTT. As protein: CASRSGTAQYF.

The chain is built from TRBV28 and TRBJ1-4; the D gene is possibly TRBD1 (5 bases). CDR3 length: 17 residues. CDR1 is MDHEN, CDR2 SYDVKM, per germline. Trimming removed 10 bases from V and 0 bases from J, with 21 bases in between. The CDR3 bases are TGTGCCAACCCCCACGTCGGGTTGACAGCAACTAATGAAAAACTGTTTTTT. Translation: CANPHVGLTATNEKLFF.

There are a few counts of this clonotype. J is TRBJ2-5 and V is TRBV12-3 or TRBV12-4; tentative D call: TRBD1 (5 bases). Trimming shortened V by 8 bases and J by 5 bases, and 15 bases separated the two germline ends. This CDR3 is built from 13 residues. This CDR3 is CASRQGWVETQYF. CDR3 nucleotide sequence: TGTGCCAGCCGGCAGGGCTGGGTGGAGACCCAGTACTTC.

The chain has TRBV12-3 or TRBV12-4 and TRBJ2-7; D gene uncertain. The ends were cut back, 6 bases at V and 5 bases at J, with 8 bases in the middle. The CDR3 loop spans 11 amino acids. The CDR3, as DNA: TGTGCCAGCAGCCTAAAAGACGAGCAGTACTTC. Translation gives CASSLKDEQYF.